Presented here are 10 T cell receptor beta chains from one specimen sequenced in a study of shared clonotypes between healthy human individuals. The assay was immunoSEQ multiplex PCR, and TCRdb's table has in-frame clones only and misses some. The sample holds more than 2 million clones; 90% to 95% are singletons and the top ten take 0.13%. Sequenced input: naive CD4+ T cells sorted from blood. Subset specified: CD45RA+ positively selected. Receptors originate from a man in his late teens or twenties in good health.

The chain combines TRBV5-1 with TRBJ1-2; D remains ambiguous. Germline values: CDR1 SGHRS, CDR2 YFSETQ. Between the trimmed V and J ends, which lost 7 bases and 4 bases, there was a span of 20 bases. The CDR3 runs to 15 residues. CDR3 in DNA: TGCGCCAGCGGTTTGCGGCAGGCGGATTTCTATGGCTACACCTTC. Its protein is CASGLRQADFYGYTF.

Of note for this clone: The identical CDR3 is also encoded by other nucleotide sequences in the sample. The CDR3 sequence is CASSRQGAGNTIYF. In DNA, the CDR3 is TGTGCCAGCAGCCGACAGGGCGCTGGAAACACCATATATTTT. The rearrangement joins TRBV6-5 to TRBJ1-3; 7 bases fit TRBD1. The CDR3 is 14 residues long. After removal of 6 bases from V and 2 bases from J, the junction contained 4 bases not matched to a gene. Germline values: CDR1 MNHEY, CDR2 SVGAGI.

This sequence joins TRBV7-8 and TRBJ2-7; tentative D call: TRBD2 (6 bases). From germline, CDR1 is SGHVS and CDR2 FQNEAQ. This CDR3 is 13 amino acids long. Trimming stripped 4 bases from V and 3 bases from J, with 10 bases between. This chain's CDR3 is CASSYEGGYEQYF. In DNA, the CDR3 is TGTGCCAGCAGCTACGAGGGAGGCTACGAGCAGTACTTC.

As to this clone: Other DNA sequences in the same sample also yield this CDR3. This chain uses TRBV29-1 with TRBJ1-2; D remains unclear. CDR3 length equals 12 residues. The V end lost 4 bases, the J end lost 0 bases, and 6 bases lay between the germline ends. Germline V CDR1 and CDR2: SQVTM, ANQGSEA. The CDR3, as DNA: TGCAGCGTTGGAAGCGCTAACTATGGCTACACCTTC. This encodes CSVGSANYGYTF. The variable domain in full, completed from reference TRBV29-1 and TRBJ1-2, reads SAVISQKPSRDICQRGTSLTIQCQVDSQVTMMFWYRQQPGQSLTLIATANQGSEATYESGFVIDKFPISRPNLTFSTLTVSNMSPEDSSIYLCSVGSANYGYTFGSGTRLTVV.

Concerning this clone itself: One base away lies a much larger clone, so this may be a sequencing read error. The rearrangement links TRBV2 to TRBJ1-4; 7 bases match TRBD1. Trimming at V came to 9 bases and at J to 2 bases, leaving 0 bases not matched to a gene. This CDR3 has 12 amino acids. Germline V lookup: CDR1 SNHLY, CDR2 FYNNEI. The CDR3 loop is CARGQTNEKLFF. The CDR3, as DNA: TGTGCCAGGGGACAGACTAATGAAAAACTGTTTTTT.

This clone was seen only once. V usage is TRBV6-6 and J usage is TRBJ2-3, with D tentatively TRBD2 (5 bases). The CDR3 is made up of 12 amino acids. Germline CDR1 MNHNY, CDR2 SVGAGI (reference sequence). Trimming removed 8 bases at V and 1 base at J, with 7 bases between. The CDR3 is CASQRRTDTQYF. The CDR3 coding sequence is TGTGCCAGCCAGCGGCGCACAGATACGCAGTATTTT.

This chain uses TRBV19 with TRBJ1-5; 9 bases map to TRBD1. CDR1 and CDR2 from the germline V gene are LNHDA and SQIVND (reference sequence). With 5 bases clipped from V and 5 bases from J, the junction kept 19 bases outside the gene matches. This CDR3 comprises 19 residues. For the CDR3, the DNA is TGTGCCAGTAGTGAACCGGGACAGGGAAACAGAGGAGAGGATCAGCCCCAGCATTTT. The encoded protein is CASSEPGQGNRGEDQPQHF.

J is TRBJ2-7 and V is TRBV19, with no clear D. The V end lost 4 bases, the J end lost 3 bases, and 19 bases lay between the germline ends. Germline assignment: CDR1 LNHDA and CDR2 SQIVND (reference sequence). The CDR3 spans 16 residues. The CDR3 bases are TGTGCCAGTAGTACAGATTCCAGGTCCTGGGGCTACGAGCAGTACTTC. It specifies CASSTDSRSWGYEQYF.

The rearrangement joins TRBV15 to TRBJ1-5; no clear D gene. The V end was cut by 0 bases, the J end by 0 bases, with 18 bases between. The CDR3 sequence is 19 residues long. Germline V gives CDR1 LNHNV, CDR2 YYDKDF (reference sequence). DNA of the CDR3: TGTGCCACCAGCAGAGACTCATTGATGGGGAGTTATAGCAATCAGCCCCAGCATTTT. This gives the protein CATSRDSLMGSYSNQPQHF.

V and J are TRBV30 and TRBJ2-7, with TRBD1 matching over 10 bases. Trimming cost V 3 bases and J 3 bases; bases outside gene matches: 8. CDR1 is GTSNPN, CDR2 SVGIG, per germline (reference sequence). The CDR3 is 15 residues long. In DNA form, the CDR3 reads TGTGCCTGGAGGATGTCGGGACAGGGGCTCTACGAGCAGTACTTC. This encodes CAWRMSGQGLYEQYF.